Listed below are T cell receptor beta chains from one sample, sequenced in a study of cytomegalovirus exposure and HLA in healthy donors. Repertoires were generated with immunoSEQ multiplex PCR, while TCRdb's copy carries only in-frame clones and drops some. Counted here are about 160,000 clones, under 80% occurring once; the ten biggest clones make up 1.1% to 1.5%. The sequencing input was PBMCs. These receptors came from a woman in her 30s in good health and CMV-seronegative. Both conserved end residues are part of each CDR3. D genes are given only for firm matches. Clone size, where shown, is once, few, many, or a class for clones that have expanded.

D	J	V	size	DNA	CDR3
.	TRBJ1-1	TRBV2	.	TGTGCCAGTGCACCCCATCAGATGAACACTGAAGCTTTCTTT	CASAPHQMNTEAFF
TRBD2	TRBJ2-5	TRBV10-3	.	TGTGCCATCAGACCGGGACTAGCGGGGGGCTATGAGACCCAGTACTTC	CAIRPGLAGGYETQYF
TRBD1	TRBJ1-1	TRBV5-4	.	TGTGCCAGCAACCCAGGACAGGGAGGTCCTATGAACACTGAAGCTTTCTTT	CASNPGQGGPMNTEAFF
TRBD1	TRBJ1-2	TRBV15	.	TGTGCCACCAGCGCCCGGAATTTGGGACAGCGCTATGGCTACACCTTC	CATSARNLGQRYGYTF
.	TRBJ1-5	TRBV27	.	TGTGCCACCTCACGGCTCCAGGGGCCCCAGCATTTT	CATSRLQGPQHF
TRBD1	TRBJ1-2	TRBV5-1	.	TGCGCCAGCAGCTCCCAAACGACAGGGAACTATGGCTACACCTTC	CASSSQTTGNYGYTF
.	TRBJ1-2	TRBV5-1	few	TGCGCCAGCAGCTCGGGACTGACAGCTAACTATGGCTACACCTTC	CASSSGLTANYGYTF
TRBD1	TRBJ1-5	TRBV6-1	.	TGTGCCAGCAGCCTCGGACAGGGCCATCAGCCCCAGCATTTT	CASSLGQGHQPQHF
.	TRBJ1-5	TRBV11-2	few	TGTGCCAGCAGCTTGCAAGGGAGGGATCAGCCCCAGCATTTT	CASSLQGRDQPQHF
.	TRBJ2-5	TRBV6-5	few	TGTGCCAGCAGTTACGCTCGGTCAGGGCAACAAGAGACCCAGTACTTC	CASSYARSGQQETQYF
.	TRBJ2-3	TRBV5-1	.	TGCGCCAGCAGCTCCTCATACTTCAGCACAGATACGCAGTATTTT	CASSSSYFSTDTQYF
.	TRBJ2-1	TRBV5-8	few	TGTGCCAGCAGCTTGGGCTGGGGCAGAGACTTCAATGAGCAGTTCTTC	CASSLGWGRDFNEQFF
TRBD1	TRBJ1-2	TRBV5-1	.	TGCGCCAGCAGCGAATCCGGGACAGGGGTATTTAGCTATGGCTACACCTTC	CASSESGTGVFSYGYTF
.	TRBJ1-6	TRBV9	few	TGTGCCAGCAGCGTAGGGGGAGTATCGGCTTCACCCCTCCACTTT	CASSVGGVSASPLHF
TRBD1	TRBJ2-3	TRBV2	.	TGTGCCAGCAGCTCAGGACAGGTTGACACAGATACGCAGTATTTT	CASSSGQVDTDTQYF
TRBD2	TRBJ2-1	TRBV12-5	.	TGTGCTAGTGGTACTAGCGGGGGGGGGAATGAGCAGTTCTTC	CASGTSGGGNEQFF
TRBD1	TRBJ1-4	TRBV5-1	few	TGCGCCAGCAAACCCTCAGGGGGCTATGAAAAACTGTTTTTT	CASKPSGGYEKLFF
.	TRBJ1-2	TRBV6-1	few	TGTGCCAGCAGTGAATGGGAGGGGGATGGCTACACCTTC	CASSEWEGDGYTF
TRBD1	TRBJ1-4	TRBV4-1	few	TGCGCCAGCAGCCAAGGGACAGGGGGGACTGCAACTAATGAAAAACTGTTTTTT	CASSQGTGGTATNEKLFF
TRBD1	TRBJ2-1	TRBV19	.	TGTGCCAGTAGTATTGGGACAGAGAATGAGCAGTTCTTC	CASSIGTENEQFF
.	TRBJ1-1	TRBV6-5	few	TGTGCCACCTCTCGGACAGCGAACACTGAAGCTTTCTTT	CATSRTANTEAFF
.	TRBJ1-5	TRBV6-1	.	TGTGCCAGCAGTACAGGGATTAGCAATCAGCCCCAGCATTTT	CASSTGISNQPQHF
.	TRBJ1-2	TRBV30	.	TGTGCGAAGGGAGGGAACTATGGCTACACCTTC	CAKGGNYGYTF
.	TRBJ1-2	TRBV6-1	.	TGTGCCAGCATCAATCCGGACAGCCGAAACTATGGCTACACCTTC	CASINPDSRNYGYTF
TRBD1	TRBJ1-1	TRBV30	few	TGTGCCTGGACAGGGGGCGTCGGCACTGAAGCTTTCTTT	CAWTGGVGTEAFF
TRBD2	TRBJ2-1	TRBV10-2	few	TGCGCCAGCCGAACTAGCGGGGGGACCAACAATGAGCAGTTCTTC	CASRTSGGTNNEQFF
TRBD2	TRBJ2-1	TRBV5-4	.	TGTGCCAGCAGTTACGGGCCGGTAGCGGGGGGGCGCAATGAGCAGTTCTTC	CASSYGPVAGGRNEQFF
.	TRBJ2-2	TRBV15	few	TGTGCCACCAGCAGCAGGGTTATGGGCCGTTCCGGGGAGCTGTTTTTT	CATSSRVMGRSGELFF
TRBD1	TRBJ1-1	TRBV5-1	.	TGCGCCAGCAGCTTGAACCCGGGACAGGGGCCACGGGCTGAAGCTTTCTTT	CASSLNPGQGPRAEAFF
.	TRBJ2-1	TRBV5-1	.	TGCGCCAGCAGAACGGGATTCTCCTACAATGAGCAGTTCTTC	CASRTGFSYNEQFF
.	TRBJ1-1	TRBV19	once	TGTGCCAGTAGTTACAGGGAGAACACTGAAGCTTTCTTT	CASSYRENTEAFF
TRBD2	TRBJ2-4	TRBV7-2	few	TGTGCCAGCAGCTTAGGGGTAAAAGCGGGGGGGGGCAAAAACATTCAGTACTTC	CASSLGVKAGGGKNIQYF
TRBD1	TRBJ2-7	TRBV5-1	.	TGCGCCAGCAGCTCCTACCAAACGACAGGGTCCTACGAGCAGTACTTC	CASSSYQTTGSYEQYF
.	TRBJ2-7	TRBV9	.	TGTGCCAGCAGCCCAGGAGGCTACGAGCAGTACTTC	CASSPGGYEQYF
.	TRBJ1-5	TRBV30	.	TGTGCCTGGAGTGGAGGGAACACTCAGCCCCAGCATTTT	CAWSGGNTQPQHF
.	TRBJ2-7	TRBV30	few	TGTGCCTGGAGTGTAGGGGTGTCGGGCGAGCAGTACTTC	CAWSVGVSGEQYF
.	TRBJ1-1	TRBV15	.	TGTGCCACCAGCAGAGCTCCCAGGCGGGATGGCTCTGAAGCTTTCTTT	CATSRAPRRDGSEAFF
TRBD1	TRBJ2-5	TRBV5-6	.	TGTGCCAGCAGAAGACAGGGCGGACAGACCCAGTACTTC	CASRRQGGQTQYF
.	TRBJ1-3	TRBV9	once	TGTGCCAGCAGCGTAGGACACTTCTTCTCTGGAAACACCATATATTTT	CASSVGHFFSGNTIYF
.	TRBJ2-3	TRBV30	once	TGTGCCTGGAGTGTCCTCCTTAACACAGATACGCAGTATTTT	CAWSVLLNTDTQYF
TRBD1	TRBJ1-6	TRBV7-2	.	TGTGCCAGCAGCGCTTTAACCCGGGACAGTAATTCACCCCTCCACTTT	CASSALTRDSNSPLHF
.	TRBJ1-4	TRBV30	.	TGTGCCTGGAGTTCCCGAACAGGGCACTTAAATGAAAAACTGTTTTTT	CAWSSRTGHLNEKLFF
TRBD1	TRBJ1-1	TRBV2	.	TGTGCCAGCAGACCCGGGACAGGGGCTAACACTGAAGCTTTCTTT	CASRPGTGANTEAFF
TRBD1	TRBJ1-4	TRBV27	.	TGTGCCAGCAGGGCCCGGGACAGCCATGAAAAACTGTTTTTT	CASRARDSHEKLFF
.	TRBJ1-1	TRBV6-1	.	TGTGCCAGCAGGCAGGGAGGGGACACTGAAGCTTTCTTT	CASRQGGDTEAFF
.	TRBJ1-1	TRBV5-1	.	TGCGCCAGCAGCTCCAGCGTGAACACTGAAGCTTTCTTT	CASSSSVNTEAFF
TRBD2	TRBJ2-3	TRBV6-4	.	TGTGCCAGCAGTGACTCGAGGCGGGGGGGCAGAGATACGCAGTATTTT	CASSDSRRGGRDTQYF
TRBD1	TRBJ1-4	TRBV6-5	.	TGTGCCAGCACGAAACAGGGGGCTGCGAATGAAAAACTGTTTTTT	CASTKQGAANEKLFF
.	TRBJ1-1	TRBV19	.	TGTGCCAGTAGTATAGACTGGCCGCGTCGGGGGACTGAAGCTTTCTTT	CASSIDWPRRGTEAFF
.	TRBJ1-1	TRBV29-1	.	TGCAGCGTGGGGGACACAGGCGGTGGGGCTTTCTTT	CSVGDTGGGAFF
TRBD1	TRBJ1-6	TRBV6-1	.	TGTGCCAGCAGTGAAGATAGGACAGGGTGGTCACCCCTCCACTTT	CASSEDRTGWSPLHF
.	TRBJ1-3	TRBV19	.	TGTGCCAGTCAGAGGGGGGGGCCTGGAAACACCATATATTTT	CASQRGGPGNTIYF